The 9 T cell receptor beta chains below were found in one sample sequenced in a study of shared clonotypes between healthy human individuals. TCRdb keeps only in-frame clones here, not all; method: immunoSEQ multiplex PCR. The sample carries over a million clones, around 97% recorded once. The sample was naive CD4+ T cells sorted from blood. The sample's subset: CD45RA+ positively selected. The source of these receptors is a young man in good health.

This clone was counted once. The J gene is TRBJ1-5, the V gene TRBV6-5; D is unclear. Trimming cost V 3 bases and J 3 bases, with 6 bases left between them. Germline values: CDR1 MNHEY, CDR2 SVGAGI. The CDR3 spans 13 residues. In DNA, the CDR3 is TGTGCCAGCAGTTATCGGACCAATCAGCCCCAGCATTTT. This codes for CASSYRTNQPQHF.

The chain combines TRBV15 with TRBJ2-1; TRBD2 might be the D (5 bases). Germline V lookup: CDR1 LNHNV, CDR2 YYDKDF (reference sequence). This CDR3 has 14 amino acids. The V and J ends lost 5 bases and 3 bases respectively, with 11 bases between them. DNA of the CDR3: TGTGCCACCAGCTGGGCGGGCCTCTACAATGAGCAGTTCTTC. It codes for CATSWAGLYNEQFF.

The CDR3 DNA sequence: TGTGCCAGCAGCCAATCAAGCGCAGGCGTCAATCAGCCCCAGCATTTT. Translating it yields CASSQSSAGVNQPQHF. The rearrangement joins TRBV16 to TRBJ1-5; D is unresolved. V lost 0 bases, J lost 3 bases, and 12 bases lay in between. Germline V gene sequence: CDR1 KGHSY, CDR2 FQNENV. This CDR3 has 16 residues.

This rearrangement joins TRBV5-1 to TRBJ1-1; D is possibly TRBD1 (6 bases). Germline V CDR1 and CDR2: SGHRS, YFSETQ. The CDR3 has 13 residues. The V gene lost 5 bases and the J gene lost 4 bases, with 12 bases spanning the gap. The CDR3 reads CASSGQHRTEAFF. In DNA, the CDR3 is TGCGCCAGCAGTGGACAGCACCGCACTGAAGCTTTCTTT.

The CDR3 here is CASNRGQGNQPQHF. DNA of the CDR3: TGTGCCAGCAATCGTGGACAGGGTAATCAGCCCCAGCATTTT. The genes are TRBV6-6 and TRBJ1-5; 8 bases fit TRBD1. There are 14 residues in the CDR3. Unmatched junction bases numbered 6, after V lost 7 bases and J lost 4 bases. The germline gives CDR1 MNHNY, CDR2 SVGAGI (reference sequence).

This chain connects TRBV5-4 to TRBJ2-2; the D gene is possibly TRBD2 (5 bases). The CDR3 extends over 15 amino acids. CDR1 is SGHNT and CDR2 is YYREEE in the germline V gene (reference sequence). The germline V and J ends were trimmed by 4 bases and 4 bases, with 14 bases remaining between them. CDR3 DNA sequence: TGTGCCAGCAGCATACCCGGAGGCGTCACCGGGGAGCTGTTTTTT. Translation gives CASSIPGGVTGELFF.

The gene calls are TRBV14 and TRBJ2-5; tentatively, D is TRBD1 (5 bases). Germline values: CDR1 SGHDN, CDR2 FVKESK. This CDR3 region has 17 residues. Trimming took 2 bases from V and 1 from J, leaving 17 bases between them. The CDR3 coding sequence is TGTGCCAGCAGCCAACGAACAGGAGCCCTTATCCAAGAGACCCAGTACTTC. Its translation is CASSQRTGALIQETQYF.

The chain couples TRBV7-2 to TRBJ2-2, with D uncertain. The V and J ends lost 6 bases and 0 bases respectively, with 11 bases between them. The CDR3 is 15 residues long. The germline V gene encodes CDR1 SGHTA and CDR2 FQGNSA. CDR3 in amino acids: CASRPAWTNTGELFF. The DNA for the CDR3 is TGTGCCAGCAGACCAGCGTGGACGAACACCGGGGAGCTGTTTTTT.

The CDR3 DNA is TGTGCCAGCGGCCGGGACAGGGTTGAAAAACTGTTTTTT. The encoded protein is CASGRDRVEKLFF. This chain connects TRBV6-5 to TRBJ1-4, with TRBD1 matching 9 bases. V shed 8 bases and J 7 bases; nucleotides not matched to a gene: 5. CDR3 length equals 13 residues. Germline V gives CDR1 MNHEY, CDR2 SVGAGI.